This T cell receptor (beta chain) is drawn from a study of T cell repertoires in cytomegalovirus infection. About the research overall: Recently identified HLA-C-restricted CMV epitopes were among the peptides used.

Using its own MiXCR run on the reads, TCRdb lists one record per CDR3 protein. Here the sample spans some 62,000 distinct CDR3 sequences, just over 20% being singletons. This clonotype has more than one count but fewer than ten. As yet, its antigen is unknown. The CDR3 extends over 17 amino acids. CDR1 is SGHTA, CDR2 FQGNSA, per germline. With V trimmed by 0 bases and J by 0 bases, 6 bases remained unmatched. The clonotype comes from a human donor in good health (CMV status not recorded). Some clones in this sample may be carry-over from other donors' samples. The sequenced sample was CD8+ T cells from cultured PBMCs, obtained from culture after CMV antigen stimulation. This chain joins TRBV7-2 and TRBJ2-7; TRBD1 matches 9 bases. CDR3 amino acids: CASSLAGQGKSSYEQYF. The CDR3 DNA is TGTGCCAGCAGCTTAGCTGGACAGGGGAAGAGCTCCTACGAGCAGTACTTC. Drawing the rest from reference TRBV7-2 and TRBJ2-7, the complete variable domain is GAGVSQSPSNKVTEKGKDVELRCDPISGHTALYWYRQSLGQGLEFLIYFQGNSAPDKSGLPSDRFSAERTGGSVSTLTIQRTQQEDSAVYLCASSLAGQGKSSYEQYFGPGTRLTVT.